This TCR beta chain was sequenced in a study of blood T cell repertoires in COVID-19 (dated by TCRdb to between 2020 and 2021). At the level of the whole study: The collaborator samples originated in the United States, Italy and Spain and spanned the acute and convalescent phases of COVID-19. The material from the prospective study consisted of cDNA or gDNA derived from T cells, B-cell-depleted T cells, or PBMCs. Nearly every sample came with metadata listing a de-identified subject ID, COVID-19 status, age in years and sex. Where available, HLA class I and class II types were taken from metadata supplied by the sample provider and were not determined by assay-based typing. Deeply sampled blood TCRbeta repertoires from subjects exposed to, actively infected with, or recovered from COVID-19 were included in the dataset. The samples were drawn from two sources: the first 160 participants of the ongoing ImmuneRACE study, and 950 to 1,500 subjects contributed by 6 global collaborators. The repertoires were made available in a free public database intended to serve as a resource for research on the immune response to SARS-CoV-2.

Inclusive of the bounding cysteine and phenylalanine, the CDR3 is 15 residues long. Here the CDR3 DNA is all that survives: 45 bases in frame from base 1. Trimming at the junction amounts to 4 bases on V and 2 bases on J, and the germline ends lie 14 bases apart. Per the germline V gene, SNHLY is the CDR1 and FYNNEI is the CDR2. What the work shows at the level of the full study, not this receptor alone: The quantity of clinical and demographic metadata differed by source and by participant and was supplied without curation.

Whole blood was collected in K2EDTA tubes by collaborating institutions according to the institutions' own protocols. Collaborator samples were shipped for TCRbeta analysis as frozen whole blood, isolated PBMCs, or DNA extracted from either sample type. TCRbeta CDR3 regions were amplified from genomic DNA using the immunoSEQ Assay, a bias-controlled multiplex PCR. On the authors' methods: Nucleated cell counts per sample were estimated from amplification of reference gene primers within the assay. To quantify the absolute abundance of each unique TCRbeta CDR3 rearrangement, sequence reads were collapsed and filtered. Productive Simpson clonality was computed per sample as the square root of Simpson's diversity index over productive rearrangements. TCRdb mirrors the immuneACCESS table, restricted to in-frame sequences. Some clones are absent from its copies; in checked studies, under half trace to an unresolved V gene, and the reason for the others is unknown. V and J calls plus clone size are reproduced from that table; the DNA served to infer D and trimming. The sample data list approximately 230,000 clones, and around 80% of these were observed just once. The ten largest account for 4.5% to 7% of the sample.

Worth noting for this clone: Its cognate antigen has yet to be identified. No quality values exist for individual bases; no much larger clone is one base distant.

The sequenced sample consisted of peripheral blood. The sequence links TRBV2 to TRBJ2-5, and possibly TRBD2, on 6 matching bases. The clonotype originates from a man at least 80 years old with acute or convalescent COVID-19. The CDR3 protein is CASSGPLAGQETQYF. The DNA reads TGTGCCAGCAGTGGGCCGTTGGCGGGGCAAGAGACCCAGTACTTC.